The next 24 T cell receptor beta chains were all read from a single sample in a study of tumor-infiltrating lymphocytes in primary liver carcinoma. Bulk tissue was left unsorted, and RNA and DNA were co-extracted from about 20-30 mg of it. cDNA specific to TCR beta was made from about 0.45 ug of total RNA, with a constant-region primer employed for priming. Nested multiplex PCR, run for three rounds with slightly modified ARM-PCR, yielded TCR beta libraries. The first two PCR rounds used TRBV1-TRBV30 primers with a Cbeta primer, 10 cycles each. Via MiXCR, TCRdb re-called the multiplex PCR reads, giving one row per CDR3 protein. The sample includes 99,000 or so distinct CDR3 sequences, roughly 85% of them seen just once. The specimen sequenced was liver tumor tissue from sampling region 3. Stated subset: tumor region T3, left-lateral pole. The receptors shown here come from a man aged 40-49 years with primary liver carcinoma and hepatitis B virus infection.

Remarks on this clonotype: The junction differs from germline at one of its ends, possibly a read error. The chain has TRBV6-2 or TRBV6-3 and TRBJ2-5, with D perhaps given as TRBD1 or TRBD2 (5 bases each). This CDR3 spans 18 amino acids. Per the germline V gene, CDR1 is MNHEY and CDR2 is SVGEGT. CDR3 protein: CASSSYPRDLLYQETKYF. DNA of the CDR3: TGTGCCAGCAGTTCCTACCCTCGGGACCTCCTGTACCAAGAGACCAAGTACTTT.

Of note for this clonotype: One junction end does not reproduce the germline sequence, and a read error may be involved. This rearrangement joins TRBV11-3 to TRBJ2-7; 7 bases map to TRBD1. Germline V gene lookup returns CDR1 SGHNT and CDR2 YENEEA. CDR3 length: 13 residues. The CDR3, as DNA: TGTGCCAACGGCGTGGGACAGTCCTATGAGCAGTACTTC. This encodes CANGVGQSYEQYF. The full variable domain, its missing parts supplied by reference TRBV11-3 and TRBJ2-7, is EAGVVQSPRYKIIEKKQPVAFWCNPISGHNTLYWYLQNLGQGPELLIRYENEEAVDDSQLPKDRFSAERLKGVDSTLKIQPAELGDSAVYLCANGVGQSYEQYFGPGTRLTVT.

This clonotype has just one count. One end of the junction fails to match germline, which may point to a read error. The genes are TRBV28 and TRBJ2-7; D is uncertain. CDR1 is MDHEN and CDR2 is SYDVKM in the germline V gene. The CDR3 has 11 residues. The CDR3, as DNA: TGTGCCAGCATCAGCTCATACGAGCGGTACTTC. Translating it yields CASISSYERYF.

This clonotype was recorded once. This may stem from a read error, because a much larger clone lies one nucleotide away. CDR3 DNA sequence: TGTGCCAGCAACCCGAGTTGGGGAGAAGTGCACGAGCAGCACTTC. Translating it yields CASNPSWGEVHEQHF. The genes are TRBV4-2 and TRBJ2-7; TRBD2 might be the D (5 bases). Germline CDR1 is LGHNA and CDR2 is YNFKEQ. The CDR3 is 15 residues long.

The gene calls are TRBV7-3 and TRBJ2-3, with D perhaps TRBD1 or TRBD2 (6 bases each). The germline CDR1 and CDR2 sequences are SGHTA and FQGTGA. Trimming removed 1 base at V and 7 bases at J, with 12 bases between. There are 14 residues in the CDR3. The CDR3 DNA reads TGTGCCAGCAGCTTAATGGGGGGCCCAAATACGCAGTATTTT. This encodes CASSLMGGPNTQYF.

This clonotype was seen ten or more times. This chain links TRBV20-1 with TRBJ2-5; 8 bases are a match to TRBD2. Germline V CDR1 and CDR2: DFQATT, SNEGSKA (reference sequence). Trimming cost V 6 bases and J 5 bases; bases outside gene matches: 17. The CDR3 covers 16 residues. For the CDR3, the DNA is TGCAGTGCCCTAAGTGTCAGCGGGAGAGTAGGGGAGACCCAGTACTTC. Its protein product is CSALSVSGRVGETQYF.

Concerning this clonotype: The missing conserved phenylalanine or tryptophan at the end of this CDR3 makes a read error likely. The genes are TRBV6-5 and TRBJ2-7; D remains unclear. The CDR3 sequence is 12 residues long. In germline, CDR1 is MNHEY, CDR2 SVGAGI. This CDR3 reads CVTQDGRSEQYL. The CDR3 coding sequence is TGTGTCACCCAGGACGGACGGAGCGAGCAGTACTTA.

Turning to this clonotype: A read error may account for a junction end that differs from germline. This rearrangement joins TRBV5-8 to TRBJ2-1; no firm D call. In germline, CDR1 is SGHTS, CDR2 YDEGEE. This CDR3 region has 16 residues. Here the CDR3 reads CASILGGVRAYNEQFF. CDR3 sequence (DNA): TGTGCCAGCATCTTGGGTGGAGTAAGGGCTTACAATGAGCAATTCTTC.

This rearrangement joins TRBV29-1 to TRBJ1-2, with 7 bases aligning to TRBD1. J lost 3 bases, V lost 6 bases, and 7 bases had no gene match. Per the germline V gene, CDR1 is SQVTM and CDR2 is ANQGSEA. This CDR3 has 13 amino acids. The DNA for the CDR3 is TGCAGCGTATGGGACAGCTGGGACTATGGCTACACCTTC. Its translation: CSVWDSWDYGYTF.

This clonotype occurred a few times. No conserved phenylalanine or tryptophan is present at the end of the CDR3, so a read error is the likely explanation. The chain combines TRBV28 with TRBJ2-4, with D uncertain. Germline V lookup: CDR1 MDHEN, CDR2 SYDVKM. The CDR3 totals 15 residues. The CDR3 DNA sequence: TGTGCCAGCAGCCATCCCGGGCTGGCCAGAAACATTCAGTACCTC. As protein: CASSHPGLARNIQYL.

A word on this clonotype: Germline is not matched at one junction end, which may reflect a read error. The chain is built from TRBV29-1 and TRBJ2-1; D is unclear. The CDR3 covers 12 residues. CDR1 is SQVTM, CDR2 ANQGSEA, per germline. The CDR3 bases are TGCAGCGTTGAAGCCCCCAGCAATGAGCATTTCTTC. Translated, it gives CSVEAPSNEHFF.

A note on this clonotype: Without the conserved terminal phenylalanine or tryptophan, this CDR3 likely stems from a read error. As DNA, the CDR3 is TGTGCCATTTCCACTGGGGGACAAGAGAACACTGAGGCTTTCGTT. Its translation is CAISTGGQENTEAFV. The chain couples TRBV10-3 to TRBJ1-1; possible D gene TRBD1, 6 bases. Germline lookup yields CDR1 ENHRY and CDR2 SYGVKD. The CDR3 is made up of 15 amino acids.

A note on this clonotype: The CDR3 does not end in the conserved phenylalanine or tryptophan, so this is likely a read error. V and J are TRBV29-1 and TRBJ1-1; D gene ambiguous. Germline CDR1 SQVTM, CDR2 ANQGSEA. V shed 5 bases and J shed 2 bases, with 9 bases lying between them. CDR3 length: 12 amino acids. In DNA, the CDR3 is TGCAGCGTTAGACCTTCAAACACTGAAGCTTTCCAT. Its protein product is CSVRPSNTEAFH.

This clonotype was picked up a small number of times. The CDR3 DNA reads TGTGTCGTAGGTCCAGGTGGTGGGATCACTGAAGCTTTCTTT. It specifies CVVGPGGGITEAFF. The V and J genes are TRBV28 and TRBJ1-1, with D uncertain. Germline loops: CDR1 MDHEN, CDR2 SYDVKM. The CDR3 extends over 14 amino acids.

For this clonotype: One junction end disagrees with the germline gene, perhaps due to a read error. This chain joins TRBV4-3 and TRBJ1-3; TRBD1 aligns across 9 bases. Germline assignment: CDR1 LGHNA and CDR2 YSLEER. The CDR3 has 16 amino acids. CDR3 loop: CASSQAVTGGGNTIYF. The CDR3 bases are TGCGCCAGCAGTCAAGCCGTGACAGGGGGTGGAAACACCATATATTTT.

Worth noting for this clonotype: At one of its ends the junction is not consistent with the germline gene, which may arise from a read error. J is TRBJ2-2 and V is TRBV10-3; 7 bases map to TRBD1. This CDR3 has 15 residues. The V gene's germline CDR1 is ENHRY and CDR2 SYGVKD. The CDR3 here is CATSEQQGNTGELSF. As DNA, the CDR3 is TGTGCCACCAGCGAGCAACAGGGGAACACCGGGGAGCTGTCTTTT.

In its sample, this clonotype was seen many times. This sequence joins TRBV5-1 and TRBJ2-2, with 12 bases that match TRBD2. The J segment lost 3 bases and the V segment lost 0 bases, leaving 12 bases of the junction unmatched. CDR1 SGHRS and CDR2 YFSETQ come from the germline V gene. This CDR3 is 20 amino acids long. The DNA of the CDR3 is TGCGCCAGCAGCTTGGCCTGGATGCCTAGCGGGAGGGCCGACACCGGGGAGCTGTTTTTT. Translated: CASSLAWMPSGRADTGELFF.

This rearrangement joins TRBV29-1 to TRBJ1-1; TRBD1 matches 9 bases. This CDR3 region has 14 residues. From germline, CDR1 is SQVTM and CDR2 ANQGSEA. The trim removed 8 bases at V and 13 bases at J, leaving 20 bases unmatched. The CDR3 region is CSIGQGLGNTDVFF. DNA for the CDR3: TGCAGCATAGGACAGGGGTTGGGGAACACTGACGTTTTCTTT.

Notes on this clonotype: Mismatch with germline at one junction end may stem from a read error. The chain employs TRBV4-1 and TRBJ2-1; 7 bases align to TRBD1. This CDR3 has 16 amino acids. Looked up from germline, CDR1 is MGHRA and CDR2 is YSYEKL. The CDR3, as DNA: TGCGTCAGCAGCGCCGAACTAGAGGGGGCTTACAATGAGCAGTTCTTC. The encoded protein is CVSSAELEGAYNEQFF.

This chain uses TRBV6-6 with TRBJ1-2, with D unclear. This CDR3 spans 12 amino acids. The V gene lost 10 bases and the J gene lost 5 bases, with 14 bases spanning the gap. Germline-derived CDR1 and CDR2 are MNHNY and SVGAGI (reference sequence). DNA for the CDR3: TGTGCCATATATGGTAATGGGTATGGCTACACCTTC. Its translation: CAIYGNGYGYTF.

The chain combines TRBV11-2 with TRBJ1-5; D may be TRBD1 (5 bases). The CDR3 consists of 17 residues. CDR1 is SGHAT, CDR2 FQNNGV, per germline. V gave up 1 base and J gave up 5 bases, with 18 bases separating them. For the CDR3, the DNA is TGTGCCAGCAGCTTAGTAGGGGTGACATGGAGCTATCAGCCCCAGCATTTT. As protein: CASSLVGVTWSYQPQHF.

Regarding this clonotype: One junction end does not reproduce the germline sequence, and a read error may be involved. This rearrangement joins TRBV11-2 to TRBJ1-5; D remains unclear. This CDR3 region has 17 residues. The germline V gene encodes CDR1 SGHAT and CDR2 FQNNGV. The CDR3 loop reads CASSLVGLTWSNQLQHF. The CDR3 nucleotides are TGTGCCAGCAGCTTAGTAGGGCTAACATGGAGCAATCAGCTCCAGCATTTT.

This clonotype has a handful of counts. The V and J genes are TRBV12-3 or TRBV12-4 and TRBJ1-2; 8 bases are shared with TRBD1. This CDR3 has 14 amino acids. V lost 8 bases and J lost 5; bases outside the gene matches: 10. CDR3: CASAPGQENYGYTF. Written as DNA, the CDR3 is TGTGCCAGCGCCCCGGGACAGGAGAATTATGGCTACACCTTC.

The chain has TRBV4-2 and TRBJ2-1; unclear D gene. The germline gives CDR1 LGHNA, CDR2 YNFKEQ. Trimming stripped 3 bases from V and 16 bases from J, with 25 bases between. This CDR3 comprises 15 residues. The CDR3 sequence is CASSHELQTNNELFF. As DNA, the CDR3 is TGTGCCAGCAGCCATGAATTGCAGACAAACAATGAGCTATTCTTC.